The 32 T cell receptor beta chains below were found in one sample sequenced in a study of T-cell memory formation after mild COVID-19 (dated by TCRdb to the early 2020s). Library construction relied on 5' RACE. TCRdb records Illumina NovaSeq 6000 as the sequencer. TCRdb handled the public reads itself, with Q25 trimming in fastp and clone calling in MiXCR, and kept productive beta chains. Under each unique CDR3 protein, matching rows form one entry showing the most common genes and DNA. The sample profile shows around 300,000 distinct CDR3 sequences; approximately 19% of them were found once. Under 30% of the sample lies in the top ten. Sequenced input: PBMCs or a T cell subset sorted from them (not recorded which). These receptors originate from a man aged 18 to 30 who had mild COVID-19 (a few samples of this study predate the infection). The sample titles of this study are shuffled in the database, so cell type and time point are left out; the donor was told from shared clones.

This chain links TRBV11-3 with TRBJ1-1, with TRBD1 matching over 11 bases. V gave up 4 bases and J gave up 6 bases; unmatched junction bases: 7. The germline V gene encodes CDR1 SGHNT and CDR2 YENEEA. This CDR3 contains 15 residues. The DNA for the CDR3 is TGTGCCAGCAGCTCCCGGACAGGGGGCGAGGCTGAAGCTTTCTTT. This translates into CASSSRTGGEAEAFF.

The chain joins TRBV4-3 to TRBJ1-1; possible D gene TRBD1, 6 bases. V lost 0 bases and J lost 10, with 12 bases in between. Germline assignment: CDR1 LGHNA and CDR2 YSLEER. There are 13 residues in the CDR3. Here the CDR3 reads CASSQEGGGGAFF. The CDR3 bases are TGCGCCAGCAGCCAAGAGGGAGGGGGGGGAGCTTTCTTT.

The chain has TRBV27 and TRBJ2-7, with D perhaps TRBD2 (5 bases). V lost 4 bases and J lost 2, with 9 bases in between. This CDR3 has 13 residues. From germline, CDR1 is MNHEY and CDR2 SMNVEV (reference sequence). CDR3 coding DNA: TGTGCCAGCAGTTATCGGGATGCCTACGAGCAGTACTTC. Its translation is CASSYRDAYEQYF.

CDR3 nucleotides: TGTGCCAGCAGCAAAGTGGGGGGGGCCGGCTATGGCTACACCTTC. Protein sequence: CASSKVGGAGYGYTF. The chain recombines TRBV7-2 with TRBJ1-2; D may be TRBD1 (6 bases). V was clipped by 5 bases and J by 4 bases, with 17 bases between them. The CDR3 extends over 15 amino acids. Per the germline V gene, CDR1 is SGHTA and CDR2 is FQGNSA.

This clonotype was picked up a small number of times. The rearrangement uses TRBV9 and TRBJ2-3; D may correspond to TRBD1 or TRBD2 (5 bases each). V was cut by 1 base and J by 4 bases, with 13 bases left in between. The V gene's germline CDR1 is SGDLS and CDR2 YYNGEE. There are 15 residues in the CDR3. The CDR3 is CASSVSTLGADTQYF. The CDR3, as DNA: TGTGCCAGCAGCGTATCAACCCTGGGGGCAGATACGCAGTATTTT.

V gene TRBV5-6 combines with J gene TRBJ1-1; TRBD1 matches 8 bases. J was trimmed by 5 bases and V by 5 bases; bases with no gene match: 11. This CDR3 contains 15 residues. Germline V gene sequence: CDR1 SGHDT, CDR2 YYEEEE. The CDR3 DNA is TGTGCCAGCAGAACCCTTAGGACAGGGCATACTGAAGCTTTCTTT. Protein product: CASRTLRTGHTEAFF.

This clonotype was found a few times. The V call is TRBV5-1, the J call TRBJ1-5; tentatively, D is TRBD1 (6 bases). Per germline, CDR1 SGHRS and CDR2 YFSETQ. The germline V and J ends were trimmed by 0 bases and 1 base, with 8 bases remaining between them. There are 15 residues in the CDR3. DNA for the CDR3: TGCGCCAGCAGCTTGGGAGGGACAAGCAATCAGCCCCAGCATTTT. Its protein is CASSLGGTSNQPQHF.

The chain has TRBV6-1 and TRBJ1-5, with unresolved D. Germline loops: CDR1 MNHNS, CDR2 SASEGT. This CDR3 has 14 residues. V was shortened by 2 bases and J by 6 bases, with 11 bases between the two germline ends. This CDR3 reads CASSEPVGSQPQHF. The CDR3 region has the DNA TGTGCCAGCAGTGAACCCGTCGGGTCTCAGCCCCAGCATTTT.

This clonotype was detected only a few times. V gene TRBV6-2 or TRBV6-3 combines with J gene TRBJ2-4; D unresolved. This CDR3 spans 18 amino acids. V was clipped by 6 bases and J by 0 bases, with 21 bases between them. In germline, CDR1 is MNHEY, CDR2 SVGEGT. The CDR3 loop reads CASSPGPMRLLAKNIQYF. The CDR3 bases are TGTGCCAGCAGCCCAGGCCCGATGAGGTTACTAGCCAAAAACATTCAGTACTTC.

This clonotype was detected only a few times. The chain employs TRBV19 and TRBJ2-7; D not resolved. V lost 5 bases to trimming and J lost 6 bases, with 14 bases between them. CDR3 length: 13 amino acids. Germline CDR1 and CDR2: LNHDA and SQIVND (reference sequence). Written as DNA, the CDR3 is TGTGCCAGTAGTTTCAGGAGTGCGGCCGAGCAGTACTTC. Its protein is CASSFRSAAEQYF.

This clonotype has a single count. The germline gene is not matched at one end of the junction; a read error may be the cause. The V call is TRBV20-1, the J call TRBJ2-3, with D possibly being TRBD2 (5 bases). The CDR3 covers 15 residues. Germline V gives CDR1 DFQATT, CDR2 SNEGSKA (reference sequence). Here the CDR3 reads CSAGDPSRGTDTQYF. The CDR3 nucleotides are TGCAGTGCTGGAGATCCGTCGAGGGGCACAGATACGCAGTATTTT.

This chain joins TRBV5-5 and TRBJ2-3; D uncertain. CDR3 length: 15 amino acids. Germline CDR1 and CDR2: SGHKS and YYEKEE (reference sequence). V was cut by 4 bases and J by 6 bases, with 18 bases left in between. CDR3 in amino acids: CASSTLSDTSDTQYF. The CDR3 DNA reads TGTGCCAGCAGCACCCTCAGCGATACCTCGGATACGCAGTATTTT.

V gene TRBV19 combines with J gene TRBJ2-7, with 7 nucleotides matching TRBD1. The CDR3 loop spans 15 amino acids. J gave up 0 bases and V 6 bases, and 8 bases lay outside the gene matches. The germline V gene has CDR1 LNHDA and CDR2 SQIVND (reference sequence). CDR3 DNA sequence: TGTGCCAGTAGACCCCGGACAGGAAACTCCTACGAGCAGTACTTC. It encodes CASRPRTGNSYEQYF.

The sample holds a few counts of this clonotype. The rearrangement uses TRBV5-6 and TRBJ2-5, with D possibly TRBD2 on 6 matching bases. Germline CDR1 reads SGHDT; CDR2 reads YYEEEE. The CDR3 totals 13 residues. V lost 4 bases and J lost 7, with 14 bases in between. This chain's CDR3 is CASSTGLSGTQYF. CDR3 in DNA: TGTGCCAGCAGCACAGGACTATCGGGGACCCAGTACTTC. Supplemented by reference TRBV5-6 and TRBJ2-5, the full variable domain reads DAGVTQSPTHLIKTRGQQVTLRCSPKSGHDTVSWYQQALGQGPQFIFQYYEEEERQRGNFPDRFSGHQFPNYSSELNVNALLLGDSALYLCASSTGLSGTQYFGPGTRLLVL.

The chain couples TRBV20-1 to TRBJ1-4; 8 bases are shared with TRBD1. This CDR3 is 12 amino acids long. CDR1 and CDR2 from the germline V gene are DFQATT and SNEGSKA (reference sequence). The CDR3 nucleotides read TGCAGCGCTGTCTACAGGGGGGAAAAACTGTTTTTT. It encodes CSAVYRGEKLFF.

The chain uses TRBV10-3 and TRBJ2-5; possibly TRBD2 for D (7 bases). CDR1 ENHRY and CDR2 SYGVKD come from the germline V gene. This CDR3 contains 15 residues. The V and J ends lost 3 bases and 3 bases respectively, with 14 bases between them. The CDR3: CAISDFGGAKETQYF. The DNA for the CDR3 is TGTGCCATCAGTGACTTTGGGGGGGCAAAAGAGACCCAGTACTTC.

In this sample, this clonotype turned up a few times. The gene calls are TRBV7-6 and TRBJ1-2; a possible D gene is TRBD1 (6 bases). The CDR3 consists of 17 residues. The germline V gene encodes CDR1 SGHVS and CDR2 FNYEAQ. Between the trimmed V and J ends, which lost 5 bases and 4 bases, there was a span of 23 bases. The CDR3 sequence is CASSPAAFGQTSYGYTF. The CDR3 coding sequence is TGTGCCAGCAGCCCCGCCGCATTTGGACAGACAAGCTATGGCTACACCTTC.

This clonotype was seen a handful of times. This chain uses TRBV10-3 with TRBJ1-1; no reliable D call. Trimming pared 0 bases from V and 3 bases from J, leaving 11 bases between. CDR1 ENHRY and CDR2 SYGVKD come from the germline V gene. The CDR3 covers 15 residues. This CDR3 is CAISESSGGDTEAFF. In nucleotides, the CDR3 is TGTGCCATCAGTGAGTCGAGCGGCGGTGACACTGAAGCTTTCTTT.

This clonotype has just a few counts. The gene calls are TRBV7-2 and TRBJ2-7; D may be TRBD2 (6 bases). The CDR3 has 13 amino acids. Trimming removed 3 bases from V and 5 bases from J, with 11 bases in between. CDR1 is SGHTA, CDR2 FQGNSA, per germline. CDR3 protein: CASSFPGVNEQYV. The CDR3 region has the DNA TGTGCCAGCAGCTTTCCGGGGGTTAACGAGCAGTACGTC.

J is TRBJ2-4 and V is TRBV12-3 or TRBV12-4; 8 positions match TRBD2. The CDR3 is 14 amino acids. V was pared by 7 bases and J by 6 bases, with 8 bases of the junction left unmatched. This chain's CDR3 is CASTLRGGTNIQYF. CDR3 nucleotides: TGTGCCAGCACTCTTCGGGGGGGAACAAACATTCAGTACTTC.

The gene calls are TRBV6-5 and TRBJ2-2; 9 nucleotides line up with TRBD1. There are 14 residues in the CDR3. V lost 5 bases and J lost 4; bases outside the gene matches: 2. CDR1 and CDR2 (germline): MNHEY, SVGAGI. As DNA, the CDR3 is TGTGCCAGCAGTACGGACAGGGGCACCGGGGAGCTGTTTTTT. This translates into CASSTDRGTGELFF.

J is TRBJ2-7 and V is TRBV5-1, with no clear D. Trimming removed 0 bases from V and 0 bases from J, with 13 bases in between. There are 16 residues in the CDR3. Germline loops: CDR1 SGHRS, CDR2 YFSETQ. The CDR3 DNA reads TGCGCCAGCAGCTTGGCACCGGGTCTGAGCTCCTACGAGCAGTACGTC. Translated: CASSLAPGLSSYEQYV.

This clonotype was found a few times. The V call is TRBV4-1, the J call TRBJ2-3, with D unclear. The V and J ends lost 1 base and 2 bases respectively, with 4 bases between them. Germline V CDR1 and CDR2: MGHRA, YSYEKL. This CDR3 comprises 13 residues. CDR3 bases: TGCGCCAGCAGCCAAGGGGCCACAGATACGCAGTATTTT. Amino acid sequence: CASSQGATDTQYF.

This rearrangement joins TRBV21-1 to TRBJ2-7. TRBV21-1 is shown as a pseudogene. This CDR3 comprises 16 residues. The CDR3 sequence: CASSKRLWDRTYEQYV. In nucleotides, the CDR3 is TGTGCCAGCAGCAAACGGCTTTGGGACCGTACCTACGAGCAGTACGTC.

The chain employs TRBV7-9 and TRBJ1-6; D ambiguous. The germline V gene has CDR1 SEHNR and CDR2 FQNEAQ (reference sequence). The CDR3 loop spans 14 amino acids. Trimming stripped 4 bases from V and 6 bases from J, with 10 bases between. DNA for the CDR3: TGTGCCAGCAGCTACGTAGGTGGTAATTCACCCCTCCACTTT. Translated: CASSYVGGNSPLHF.

This clonotype was detected a few times. The chain combines TRBV4-1 with TRBJ2-3; D remains unclear. In germline, CDR1 is MGHRA, CDR2 YSYEKL. This CDR3 has 14 amino acids. Deletions cut 3 bases from V and 1 base from J, with 8 bases between. The CDR3 DNA is TGCGCCAGCAGCCACTCTGGACGCACAGATACGCAGTATTTT. Translating gives CASSHSGRTDTQYF.

The V gene is TRBV7-2, the J gene TRBJ2-4, with unresolved D. Trimming pared 4 bases from V and 6 bases from J, leaving 7 bases between. Germline-derived CDR1 and CDR2 are SGHTA and FQGNSA. The CDR3 contains 12 residues. The CDR3 protein is CASSSLGNIQYF. DNA for the CDR3: TGTGCCAGCAGCTCCCTGGGAAACATTCAGTACTTC.

This clonotype was observed a handful of times. The chain links TRBV7-6 to TRBJ1-6; TRBD1 matches 10 bases. The CDR3 is 16 amino acids. V shed 2 bases, J shed 7 bases, and the junction held 5 bases outside the gene matches. Per the germline V gene, CDR1 is SGHVS and CDR2 is FNYEAQ. The CDR3 DNA reads TGTGCCAGCAGCTTAAACCGGGACAGGGGCAATTCACCCCTCCACTTT. This translates into CASSLNRDRGNSPLHF.

The CDR3 DNA reads TGCGCCAGCAGCCCACAGGGGGCTATCGGCTACACCTTC. Protein sequence: CASSPQGAIGYTF. The genes are TRBV5-1 and TRBJ1-2; 9 bases align to TRBD1. The junction had 6 bases not matched to a gene; V was cut back by 4 bases and J by 8 bases. CDR3 length: 13 residues. The germline V gene encodes CDR1 SGHRS and CDR2 YFSETQ.

This clonotype appeared a few times. The rearrangement joins TRBV6-1 to TRBJ1-6; TRBD1 aligns across 7 bases. This CDR3 spans 15 amino acids. The V segment lost 5 bases and the J segment 3 bases; nucleotides outside the gene matches: 4. Germline lookup yields CDR1 MNHNS and CDR2 SASEGT. The CDR3 DNA sequence: TGTGCCAGCAGTATCCAGGGGGACTATAATTCACCCCTCCACTTT. Protein product: CASSIQGDYNSPLHF.

The genes are TRBV20-1 and TRBJ2-7, with TRBD2 identical over 10 bases. CDR1 DFQATT and CDR2 SNEGSKA come from the germline V gene (reference sequence). The junction had 5 bases not matched to a gene; V was cut back by 3 bases and J by 3 bases. This CDR3 has 14 residues. The CDR3 DNA reads as TGCAGTGCTAGTGGACTAGCGGAAAGCTACGAGCAGTACTTC. It translates to CSASGLAESYEQYF.

A few counts support this clonotype. The chain links TRBV9 to TRBJ2-3; 11 bases agree with TRBD2. V trimming: 0 bases; J trimming: 5 bases; junction bases outside the gene matches: 11. This CDR3 region has 18 residues. CDR1 and CDR2 from the germline V gene are SGDLS and YYNGEE. CDR3 DNA sequence: TGTGCCAGCAGCGTAGGTGTTAGCGGGGGGGCCTCGGTAGATACGCAGTATTTT. This encodes CASSVGVSGGASVDTQYF.